This T cell receptor (beta chain) originates from a study of blood T cell repertoires in COVID-19. This clone was seen just once. The table came from immunoSEQ multiplex PCR; TCRdb's copy has only in-frame clones and leaves some out. The sample has about 210,000 clones; under 90% are singletons. V was trimmed by 1 base and J by 5 bases, leaving 6 bases between them. The CDR3 runs 12 residues. Germline CDR1 is KGHSH and CDR2 is LQKENI. V gene TRBV18 combines with J gene TRBJ2-7; no clear D gene. Sequenced material: PBMCs or T cells enriched from blood (not recorded which). The sequence was collected from a woman between 50 and 59 years old with acute COVID-19. The CDR3 region is CASSPQSNEQYF. The CDR3 DNA follows: TGTGCCAGCTCACCACAGAGCAACGAGCAGTACTTC. Full variable domain (outside the CDR3, taken from reference TRBV18 and TRBJ2-7): NAGVMQNPRHLVRRRGQEARLRCSPMKGHSHVYWYRQLPEEGLKFMVYLQKENIIDESGMPKERFSAEFPKEGPSILRIQQVVRGDSAAYFCASSPQSNEQYFGPGTRLTVT.